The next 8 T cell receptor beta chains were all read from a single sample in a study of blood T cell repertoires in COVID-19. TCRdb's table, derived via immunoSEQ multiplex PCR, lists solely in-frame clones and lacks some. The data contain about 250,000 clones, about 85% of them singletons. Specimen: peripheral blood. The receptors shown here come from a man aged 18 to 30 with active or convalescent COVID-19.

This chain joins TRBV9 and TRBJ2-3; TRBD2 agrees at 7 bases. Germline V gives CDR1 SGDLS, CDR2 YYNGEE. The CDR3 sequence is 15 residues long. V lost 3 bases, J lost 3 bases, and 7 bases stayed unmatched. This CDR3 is CASSARASGTDTQYF. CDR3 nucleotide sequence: TGTGCCAGCAGCGCCCGGGCTAGCGGAACAGATACGCAGTATTTT. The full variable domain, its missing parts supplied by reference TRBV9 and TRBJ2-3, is DSGVTQTPKHLITATGQRVTLRCSPRSGDLSVYWYQQSLDQGLQFLIQYYNGEERAKGNILERFSAQQFPDLHSELNLSSLELGDSALYFCASSARASGTDTQYFGPGTRLTVL.

Here the CDR3 DNA reads TGTGCCAGCAGCTTAGGGTTAAGGGAGAAGACTTTCTTT. Residues: CASSLGLREKTFF. V is TRBV7-8 and J is TRBJ1-1; D unresolved. The length of the CDR3 is 13 residues. Germline CDR1 and CDR2: SGHVS and FQNEAQ. V was shortened by 1 base and J by 12 bases, with 15 bases between the two germline ends.

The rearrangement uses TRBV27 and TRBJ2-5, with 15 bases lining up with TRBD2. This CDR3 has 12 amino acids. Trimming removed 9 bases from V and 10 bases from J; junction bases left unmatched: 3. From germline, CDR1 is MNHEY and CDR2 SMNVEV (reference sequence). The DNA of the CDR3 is TGTGCCAGTCGGACTAGCGGGAGGGGCCAGTACTTC. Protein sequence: CASRTSGRGQYF.

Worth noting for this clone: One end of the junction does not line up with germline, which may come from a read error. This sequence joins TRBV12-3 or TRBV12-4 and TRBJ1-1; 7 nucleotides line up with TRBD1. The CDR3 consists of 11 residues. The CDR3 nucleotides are TGTGCCGGCAGGACAGGCCGTGAAGCTTTCTTT. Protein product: CAGRTGREAFF.

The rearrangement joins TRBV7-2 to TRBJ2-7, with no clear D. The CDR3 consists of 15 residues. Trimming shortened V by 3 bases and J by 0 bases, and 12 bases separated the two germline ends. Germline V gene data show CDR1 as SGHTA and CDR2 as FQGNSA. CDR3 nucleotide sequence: TGTGCCAGCAGCTTGTCCCCGATGAGCTCCTACGAGCAGTACTTC. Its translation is CASSLSPMSSYEQYF.

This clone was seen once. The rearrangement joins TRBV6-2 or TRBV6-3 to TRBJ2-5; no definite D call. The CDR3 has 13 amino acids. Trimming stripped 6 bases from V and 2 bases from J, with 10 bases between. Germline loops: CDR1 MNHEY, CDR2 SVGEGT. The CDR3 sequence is CASSSNRQETQYF. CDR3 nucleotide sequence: TGTGCCAGCAGCTCGAATCGGCAAGAGACCCAGTACTTC.

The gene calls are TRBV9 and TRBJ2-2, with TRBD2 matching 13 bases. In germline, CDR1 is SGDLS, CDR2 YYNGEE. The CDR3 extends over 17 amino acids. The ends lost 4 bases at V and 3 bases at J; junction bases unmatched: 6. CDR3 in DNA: TGTGCCAGCAGCACCCGAACTAGCGGGAGGGACACCGGGGAGCTGTTTTTT. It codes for CASSTRTSGRDTGELFF.

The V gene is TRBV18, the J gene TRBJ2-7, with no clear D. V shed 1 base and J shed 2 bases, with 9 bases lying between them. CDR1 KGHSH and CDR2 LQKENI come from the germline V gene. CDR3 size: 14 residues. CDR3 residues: CASSPLSPAYEQYF. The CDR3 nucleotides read TGTGCCAGCTCACCACTCTCCCCAGCCTACGAGCAGTACTTC.